This T cell receptor (beta chain) comes out of a study of T cells in Graves' hyperthyroidism and ophthalmopathy. The CDR3 covers 14 residues. J was trimmed by 8 bases and V by 4 bases; bases with no gene match: 5. CDR1 is SGHRS and CDR2 is YFSETQ in the germline V gene. Patients were excluded for uncontrolled infection, other autoimmune disease, pregnancy or lactation. Isolation of PBMCs was performed on around 9.4 ml fresh peripheral blood. This clonotype was recorded a few times. The source material, RNA transcripts, was used to amplify TCR beta CDR3 regions. The HTBI set primed first-round TCR CDR3 RT-PCR. MiXCR, applied by TCRdb to the multiplex PCR reads, yields one record per CDR3 protein. The sample holds about 500,000 distinct CDR3 sequences, roughly 18% seen once.

The source of this sequence is a woman aged 18-30 years with Graves' ophthalmopathy. The sample taken for sequencing was blood. The chain combines TRBV5-1 with TRBJ1-6; 8 bases map to TRBD1. CDR3 nucleotide sequence: TGCGCCAGCAGCCGGACAGGGAATGATTCACCCCTCCACTTT. Translation: CASSRTGNDSPLHF.